This T cell receptor (beta chain) was sequenced during a study of CD8+ T cells in alopecia areata listed by TCRdb under 2018. Concerning the study at large: In both human patients and the C3H/HeJ mouse model, the study applied high-throughput TCRbeta sequencing to look at T cell clonal expansion in alopecia areata. On the human side, TCRbeta sequencing was run on scalp tissue and on sorted CD4+ and CD8+ peripheral blood T cells from healthy controls and from alopecia areata patients with either patchy or totalis/universalis disease. RNA came from the PAXgene miRNA kit for fixed scalp, the miRNeasy kit for PBMCs, and the RNeasy kit for mouse skin. Clonality in the scalp was compared among normal scalp (n=4), patchy alopecia areata scalp (n=8), and alopecia totalis/universalis scalp (n=8). immunoSEQ multiplex PCR using 35 Vbeta forward primers and 13 Jbeta reverse primers was used to amplify TCRbeta CDR3 regions.

What the research found in general, with its limitations: Higher clonality and more expanded CD8+ clones were observed in lesional scalp than in normal scalp, particularly in alopecia totalis/universalis, a finding suggestive of antigenic drive. Resident alphabeta T cells in normal human skin are also sequenced, complicating scalp TCR repertoire analysis, unlike mouse skin dominated by gammadelta T cells. Shared TCR sequences between patients were less evident than in mice, which may be partly attributable to HLA diversity in the patient population.

As regards this clone: The antigen it binds to is not known. There are no base qualities to consult, and no much larger clone falls within one base.

PBMCs were separated by density centrifugation and stained for CD3, CD4 and CD8, after which CD4+ and CD8+ T cells were sorted on a FACSAria. Scalp biopsies and blood samples were obtained from unaffected controls. Receptor libraries were prepared by the immunoSEQ multiplex PCR assay. To provide template for TCR sequencing, every sample had RNA extracted and reverse transcribed into cDNA. SuperScript III was used for first-strand cDNA synthesis, primed with a 2:1 mix of oligo-dT and random hexamers. A synthetic immune receptor repertoire was used to assess amplification bias, and residual bias was removed computationally. The study's own analysis went as follows. Raw reads were preprocessed for error removal, and CDR3 was defined according to IMGT conventions as running from the conserved cysteine to phenylalanine. To get clonality, Shannon entropy was normalized by log2 of the number of productive unique TCRs and the result was subtracted from 1. Whether each scalp clone was CD4 or CD8 was inferred by checking scalp TCRbeta sequences against the CD4 and CD8 repertoires from sorted blood. The table was pulled from immuneACCESS by TCRdb, which kept in-frame rearrangements only. Such tables lose some clones; where checked, under half of the loss comes from unresolved V genes, and the rest has no known cause. V and J calls plus clone size are reproduced from that table; the DNA served to infer D and trimming. This sample lists 120,000 to 150,000 clones; 62% were detected once. Just over 35% of the sample comes from the top ten.

The sequence came from a human donor in good health. Source material: CD8+ T cells sorted from blood.

The DNA is TGCAGCGTTGATCCCGGGCCTGGCTACACCTTC. This yields the protein CSVDPGPGYTF. Rearrangement joined TRBV29-1 to TRBJ1-2; a confident D gene designation cannot be given. The CDR3 numbers 11 residues from cysteine through phenylalanine. Only the CDR3 region is kept as DNA, spanning 33 bases read in frame from base 1. V and J lose 3 bases and 7 bases, and a span of 9 bases separates them. The germline V gene specifies SQVTM as CDR1 and ANQGSEA as CDR2.